This is a list of T cell receptor beta chains from one sample in a study of blood T cell repertoires in COVID-19. Clones were read by immunoSEQ multiplex PCR, and TCRdb kept only the in-frame ones, dropping some. The sample shows approximately 260,000 clones, approximately 87% of them seen only once. The sample taken for sequencing was peripheral blood. These receptors were collected from a man in his sixties who had recovered from COVID-19. Each CDR3 is given with its conserved first and last residue. The order of the fields is D gene, V gene, J gene, clone size, CDR3 DNA, CDR3 protein. D genes are given only for firm matches. The size field is filled for only some rows; it gives once, few, many or a size class.

D: TRBD1
V: TRBV11-2
J: TRBJ2-7
size: NA
DNA: TGTGCCAGCAGCCCCTTGAGGGACAGGGTGTCCCACGAGCAGTACTTC
CDR3: CASSPLRDRVSHEQYF

D: TRBD1
V: TRBV29-1
J: TRBJ2-1
size: many
DNA: TGCAGCGGTCAGGGGGCTGGGAGCGAGCAGTTCTTC
CDR3: CSGQGAGSEQFF

D: NA
V: TRBV4-1
J: TRBJ2-7
size: NA
DNA: TGCGCCAGCAGCCAAGATCTAGCCTACGAGCAGTACTTC
CDR3: CASSQDLAYEQYF

D: TRBD2
V: TRBV11-2
J: TRBJ2-7
size: few
DNA: TGTGCCAGCAGCTTCATTGGCGGGAGATACGAGCAGTACTTC
CDR3: CASSFIGGRYEQYF

D: NA
V: TRBV27
J: TRBJ1-1
size: many
DNA: TGTGCCAGCAGTTTTTACCCCCCAACAGGGAGTGAAGCTTTCTTT
CDR3: CASSFYPPTGSEAFF

D: TRBD1
V: TRBV6-6
J: TRBJ2-5
size: NA
DNA: TGTGCCAGCAGTTTCCCCCGGACAGGGTCGCGAGAGACCCAGTACTTC
CDR3: CASSFPRTGSRETQYF

D: TRBD1
V: TRBV10-2
J: TRBJ2-2
size: NA
DNA: TGCGCCAGCAGGGGACAGGGAAGTTGGACCGGGGAGCTGTTTTTT
CDR3: CASRGQGSWTGELFF

D: NA
V: TRBV7-9
J: TRBJ1-2
size: NA
DNA: TGTGCCAGCAGCGGGGGGACCGATCCATATGGCTACACCTTC
CDR3: CASSGGTDPYGYTF

D: TRBD1
V: TRBV11-2
J: TRBJ1-5
size: once
DNA: TGTGCCAGCAGCTTAGAGGGACAGATCAATCAGCCCCAGCATTTT
CDR3: CASSLEGQINQPQHF

D: NA
V: TRBV28
J: TRBJ1-5
size: NA
DNA: TGTGCCAGCATGTCAGGGGCGTACACCAATCAGCCCCAGCATTTT
CDR3: CASMSGAYTNQPQHF

D: NA
V: TRBV7-9
J: TRBJ1-3
size: NA
DNA: TGTGCCAGCAGCCCAGTACCAAAGGGAAACACCATATATTTT
CDR3: CASSPVPKGNTIYF

D: NA
V: TRBV2
J: TRBJ1-2
size: few
DNA: TGTGCCAGCATCCGGGGGAACTATGGCTACACCTTC
CDR3: CASIRGNYGYTF

D: TRBD1
V: TRBV25-1
J: TRBJ1-1
size: NA
DNA: TGTGCCAGCAGTGAACCTGGGACAGCGAACACTGAAGCTTTCTTT
CDR3: CASSEPGTANTEAFF

D: NA
V: TRBV28
J: TRBJ1-5
size: NA
DNA: TGTGCCAGCAGCCCCCGGCTCGTGGGGGGGCAGCCCCAGCATTTT
CDR3: CASSPRLVGGQPQHF

D: TRBD2
V: TRBV5-6
J: TRBJ2-5
size: NA
DNA: TGTGCCAGCAGCTTGGGGCGGGAGGGCTTTGAGACCCAGTACTTC
CDR3: CASSLGREGFETQYF

D: TRBD1
V: TRBV11-1
J: TRBJ2-5
size: NA
DNA: TGTGCCAGCAGCGTGGACAGGGGCGTCTTCGAGACCCAGTACTTC
CDR3: CASSVDRGVFETQYF

D: TRBD2
V: TRBV2
J: TRBJ2-7
size: NA
DNA: TGTGCCAGCAGTGAAGTCCCCCCGTTGGCTAGCGGGACCGCTACGCGTTACGAGCAGTACTTC
CDR3: CASSEVPPLASGTATRYEQYF

D: NA
V: TRBV30
J: TRBJ1-2
size: NA
DNA: TGTGCCTGGAGTGCTTCCGACAGGAACTATGGCTACACCTTC
CDR3: CAWSASDRNYGYTF

D: TRBD1
V: TRBV6-5
J: TRBJ1-1
size: NA
DNA: TGTGCCAGCCAAACAGGGGGCTCTACGGCCACTGAAGCTTTCTTT
CDR3: CASQTGGSTATEAFF

D: TRBD1
V: TRBV2
J: TRBJ2-6
size: NA
DNA: TGTGCCAGCAGGGAACAGGGGGCAGTATCTGGGGCCAACGTCCTGACTTTC
CDR3: CASREQGAVSGANVLTF

D: TRBD1
V: TRBV7-8
J: TRBJ1-6
size: NA
DNA: TGTGCCAGCAGCTTAGGACAGGGAAATAATTCACCCCTCCACTTT
CDR3: CASSLGQGNNSPLHF

D: NA
V: TRBV28
J: TRBJ1-1
size: once
DNA: TGTGCCAGCAGATACCCCGCGGCTAGGAACACTGAAGCTTTCTTT
CDR3: CASRYPAARNTEAFF

D: NA
V: TRBV3-1/TRBV3-2
J: TRBJ2-5
size: NA
DNA: TGTGCCAGCAGACGTACCGGGGGAGTCGGAGAGACCCAGTACTTC
CDR3: CASRRTGGVGETQYF

D: NA
V: TRBV28
J: TRBJ2-1
size: NA
DNA: TGTGCCAGCAGCGTACCCGGGATACGGTCCGATGAGCAGTTCTTC
CDR3: CASSVPGIRSDEQFF

D: NA
V: TRBV7-9
J: TRBJ1-3
size: NA
DNA: TGTGCCAGCAGCACCCCTAGCGGGACGGTGAGCTCTGGAAACACCATATATTTT
CDR3: CASSTPSGTVSSGNTIYF

D: TRBD1
V: TRBV29-1
J: TRBJ1-2
size: NA
DNA: TGCAGCGCAAGGGACAGGGGGCCTGGCTACACCTTC
CDR3: CSARDRGPGYTF

D: TRBD1
V: TRBV29-1
J: TRBJ1-2
size: NA
DNA: TGCAGCGTCAGAACAGGGGGTTCCTATGGCTACACCTTC
CDR3: CSVRTGGSYGYTF

D: TRBD1
V: TRBV5-1
J: TRBJ1-1
size: few
DNA: TGCGCCAGCAGCGGGGGAGGACAGGGAGGGAACACTGAAGCTTTCTTT
CDR3: CASSGGGQGGNTEAFF

D: NA
V: TRBV12-3/TRBV12-4
J: TRBJ2-7
size: NA
DNA: TGTGCCAGCAGTTCACAGACGGGAGAGCAGTACTTC
CDR3: CASSSQTGEQYF

D: TRBD1
V: TRBV3-1/TRBV3-2
J: TRBJ2-7
size: NA
DNA: TGTGCCAGCAGCCCCAGACAGGGGGGCTCCTACGAGCAGTACTTC
CDR3: CASSPRQGGSYEQYF

D: TRBD2
V: TRBV28
J: TRBJ2-3
size: few
DNA: TGTGCCAGCAACATGGGGCTAGCGGGGGGGCCCTACACAGATACGCAGTATTTT
CDR3: CASNMGLAGGPYTDTQYF

D: NA
V: TRBV29-1
J: TRBJ1-1
size: NA
DNA: TGCAGCGCCTACGGGGGAGGCACTGAAGCTTTCTTT
CDR3: CSAYGGGTEAFF

D: NA
V: TRBV11-2
J: TRBJ1-6
size: NA
DNA: TGTGCCAGCAGCTACTCTCGGGGTTCCTATAATTCACCCCTCCACTTT
CDR3: CASSYSRGSYNSPLHF

D: NA
V: TRBV13
J: TRBJ2-1
size: NA
DNA: TGTGCCAGCAGCCCCCGACTAGGCCGGAGTGGACAGTTCTTC
CDR3: CASSPRLGRSGQFF

D: TRBD1
V: TRBV5-6
J: TRBJ1-5
size: NA
DNA: TGTGCCAGCAGCTTATTTGAGACAGGGGGGACAAATCAGCCCCAGCATTTT
CDR3: CASSLFETGGTNQPQHF

D: TRBD1
V: TRBV6-5
J: TRBJ2-7
size: NA
DNA: TGTGCCAGCAGCTCAGACAGGGGGAGGTGGGACGAGCAGTACTTC
CDR3: CASSSDRGRWDEQYF

D: TRBD1
V: TRBV7-9
J: TRBJ1-3
size: few
DNA: TGTGCCAGCAGCGAAACCAGGGGGTCTGGAAACACCATATATTTT
CDR3: CASSETRGSGNTIYF

D: NA
V: TRBV7-9
J: TRBJ2-7
size: NA
DNA: TGTGCCAGCAGCTTAGCTGCGGGGGCGATTTACGAGCAGTACTTC
CDR3: CASSLAAGAIYEQYF

D: TRBD2
V: TRBV9
J: TRBJ2-3
size: NA
DNA: TGTGCCAGCAGCCCGCTAGCGGGGAGCACAGATACGCAGTATTTT
CDR3: CASSPLAGSTDTQYF